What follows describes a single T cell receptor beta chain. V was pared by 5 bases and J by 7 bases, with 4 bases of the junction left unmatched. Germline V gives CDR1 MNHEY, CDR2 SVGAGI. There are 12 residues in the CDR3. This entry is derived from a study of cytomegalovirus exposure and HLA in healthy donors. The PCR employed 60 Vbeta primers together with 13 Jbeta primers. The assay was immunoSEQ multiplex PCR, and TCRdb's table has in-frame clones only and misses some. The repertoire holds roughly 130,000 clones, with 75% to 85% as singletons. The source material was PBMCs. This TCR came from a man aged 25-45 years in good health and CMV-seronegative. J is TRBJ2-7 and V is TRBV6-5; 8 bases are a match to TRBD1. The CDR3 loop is CASSRTGWEQYF. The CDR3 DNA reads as TGTGCCAGCAGTCGGACAGGGTGGGAGCAGTACTTC.